A single sample gave rise to the 7 T cell receptor beta chains below, sequenced in a study of cytomegalovirus exposure and HLA in healthy donors. The PCR contained 60 Vbeta and 13 Jbeta primers. Profiled with immunoSEQ multiplex PCR; TCRdb holds only in-frame clones, not every one. The sample lists around 100,000 clones, 74% occurring once. The sequenced sample consisted of PBMCs. The receptors stem from a man between 45 and 60 years old in good health and CMV-seropositive.

The chain carries TRBV19 and TRBJ1-2; possible D gene TRBD1, 6 bases. The CDR3 contains 15 residues. The V gene's germline CDR1 is LNHDA and CDR2 SQIVND (reference sequence). The germline V and J ends were trimmed by 6 bases and 0 bases, with 14 bases remaining between them. DNA for the CDR3: TGTGCCAGTAGGCCGACAGGCCCTTCTAACTATGGCTACACCTTC. This sequence encodes CASRPTGPSNYGYTF.

V usage is TRBV5-5 and J usage is TRBJ1-6; D possibly corresponds to TRBD1 (6 bases). The germline CDR1 and CDR2 sequences are SGHKS and YYEKEE (reference sequence). The germline V and J ends were trimmed by 4 bases and 8 bases, with 19 bases remaining between them. CDR3 length: 16 residues. In DNA, the CDR3 is TGTGCCAGCAGCACTGATGACAGGTTTTCCGATTCACCCCTCCACTTT. Protein product: CASSTDDRFSDSPLHF.

DNA for the CDR3: TGCGCCAGCAGCCCAGGGGGTGTCCCCCTGGCTTTCTTT. It codes for CASSPGGVPLAFF. The chain combines TRBV5-1 with TRBJ1-1; 7 nucleotides line up with TRBD1. The V gene end was trimmed by 4 bases and the J gene end by 11 bases; junction bases not matched to a gene: 11. CDR1 is SGHRS and CDR2 is YFSETQ in the germline V gene. The CDR3 spans 13 residues.

This clone was picked up a small number of times. The V and J genes are TRBV7-3 and TRBJ2-4; TRBD2 might be the D (6 bases). V lost 5 bases and J lost 6, with 11 bases in between. CDR1 and CDR2 (germline): SGHTA, FQGTGA. The CDR3 extends over 13 amino acids. The CDR3 region is CASSRGTGNIQYF. The DNA of the CDR3 is TGTGCCAGCAGCCGAGGGACTGGAAACATTCAGTACTTC.

This sequence joins TRBV7-2 and TRBJ1-2; no clear D gene. V was pared by 3 bases and J by 3 bases, with 8 bases between. This CDR3 contains 13 residues. Germline V gene lookup returns CDR1 SGHTA and CDR2 FQGNSA. CDR3 protein: CASSFGQDYGYTF. The CDR3 region has the DNA TGTGCCAGCAGCTTTGGCCAAGACTATGGCTACACCTTC.

The chain recombines TRBV27 with TRBJ2-7; weak D call: TRBD2 (5 bases). The V end lost 4 bases, the J end lost 3 bases, and 19 bases lay between the germline ends. Per the germline V gene, CDR1 is MNHEY and CDR2 is SMNVEV (reference sequence). The CDR3 extends over 16 amino acids. CDR3 loop: CASSSPSRGRYYEQYF. The DNA for the CDR3 is TGTGCCAGCAGTTCACCCTCCCGGGGTCGATACTACGAGCAGTACTTC.

This clone was seen more than once but under ten times. The gene calls are TRBV4-1 and TRBJ2-7; TRBD2 matches at 7 bases. The germline V gene has CDR1 MGHRA and CDR2 YSYEKL. V lost 0 bases to trimming and J lost 4 bases; unmatched junction nucleotides: 9. The CDR3 contains 16 residues. DNA for the CDR3: TGCGCCAGCAGCCAAGATAACAACGGGGGGTGGTACGAGCAGTACTTC. This codes for CASSQDNNGGWYEQYF.